The source of this TCR beta chain is a study of blood T cell repertoires in COVID-19. Generated by immunoSEQ multiplex PCR, the TCRdb table keeps only in-frame clones and is missing some. The profile shows about 76,000 clones, roughly 80% of them singletons. CDR3 length: 16 amino acids. The sequence came from a woman aged 60 to 75 with acute or convalescent COVID-19. The sample consisted of peripheral blood. This chain uses TRBV21-1 with TRBJ1-5; no check of the table's D call, TRBD1, against the DNA was made. TRBV21-1 corresponds to a pseudogene. The CDR3 DNA reads as TGTGCAGAATTTGACAGGGGGCCGTCTAGCAATCAGCCCCAGCATTTT. This translates into CAEFDRGPSSNQPQHF.